This T cell receptor beta chain was captured in a study of T cell responses to AZD1222 COVID-19 vaccine. Study context: Second-dose groups at about 4 or about 12 weeks were pooled. Broader study findings: Within unmutated variant regions lay the reported targets of nearly half of spike-specific TCRs. White British donors predominated, females outnumbered males, and clonal diversity was possibly underestimated.

A remark on this clone: The antigen is not known.

Data came from immunoSEQ multiplex PCR; TCRdb stores just in-frame clones and leaves some out. The sample yields some 100,000 clones, roughly 89% seen once. The source material was peripheral blood, sampled on day 0 of AZD1222 vaccination. The receptor comes from an adult in good health.

The CDR3 reads CASSRGGGPEAFF. The CDR3, as DNA: TGTGCCAGCAGTCGGGGGGGCGGCCCCGAGGCTTTCTTT. The chain links TRBV28 to TRBJ1-1; D is possibly TRBD1 (6 bases). V lost 5 bases, J lost 11 bases, and 18 bases lay in between. The CDR3 contains 13 residues. CDR1 and CDR2 from the germline V gene are MDHEN and SYDVKM.